These 7 T cell receptor beta chains were sequenced from one sample in a study of T cells in Graves' hyperthyroidism and ophthalmopathy. Amplified TCR beta CDR3 regions came from RNA transcripts. First-round RT-PCR with HTBI primers amplified the TCR CDR3 region. Via MiXCR, TCRdb re-called the multiplex PCR reads, giving one row per CDR3 protein. The sample contains tens of thousands of distinct CDR3 sequences, around 55% of which appear only once. The sequenced sample was peripheral blood or thyroid tissue (not recorded which). The receptors were sampled from a man in his late teens or twenties with Graves' hyperthyroidism.

The rearrangement links TRBV2 to TRBJ1-5; maybe TRBD1 (5 bases). Trimming cost V 6 bases and J 2 bases, with 17 bases left between them. CDR1 is SNHLY, CDR2 FYNNEI, per germline. CDR3 length equals 16 residues. Here the CDR3 reads CASRTGGGSGNQPQHF. In DNA, the CDR3 is TGTGCCAGCAGAACCGGGGGGGGTTCGGGCAATCAGCCCCAGCATTTT.

This clonotype appeared a single time. The V and J genes are TRBV29-1 and TRBJ2-7, with 8 bases that match TRBD1. CDR1 and CDR2 (germline): SQVTM, ANQGSEA. V lost 4 bases to trimming and J lost 0 bases; unmatched junction nucleotides: 5. This CDR3 comprises 14 residues. The CDR3 here is CSVAGTGGSYEQYF. The CDR3 DNA is TGCAGCGTTGCCGGGACAGGTGGCTCCTACGAGCAGTACTTC.

The V gene is TRBV6-2 or TRBV6-3, the J gene TRBJ1-2; 7 bases agree with TRBD1. Germline loops: CDR1 MNHEY, CDR2 SVGEGT. This CDR3 region has 15 residues. J gave up 1 base and V 5 bases, and 7 bases lay outside the gene matches. As DNA, the CDR3 is TGTGCCAGCAGTACCGGACAGGATTTTAACTATGGCTACACCTTC. Its translation is CASSTGQDFNYGYTF.

V usage is TRBV2 and J usage is TRBJ2-5, with TRBD2 identical over 7 bases. In germline, CDR1 is SNHLY, CDR2 FYNNEI. Unmatched junction bases numbered 8, after V lost 9 bases and J lost 4 bases. The CDR3 is 13 amino acids. CDR3 coding DNA: TGTGCCAGAAGGGCTAGCGGATCAGAGACCCAGTACTTC. It is translated as CARRASGSETQYF.

This clonotype appeared many times. The rearrangement links TRBV6-5 to TRBJ2-7; tentative D call: TRBD2 (6 bases). Germline V CDR1 and CDR2: MNHEY, SVGAGI. CDR3 length: 13 residues. Trimming left V 7 bases short and J 2 bases short, with 12 bases between. In DNA form, the CDR3 reads TGTGCCAGCATTCTTCCGGGGGCCTACGAGCAGTACTTC. Residues: CASILPGAYEQYF.

The chain employs TRBV20-1 and TRBJ2-5; D gene ambiguous. Trimming shortened V by 3 bases and J by 7 bases, and 12 bases separated the two germline ends. The CDR3 is made up of 12 amino acids. Germline lookup yields CDR1 DFQATT and CDR2 SNEGSKA (reference sequence). CDR3 DNA sequence: TGCAGTGCTAGCTTCCAAGTGCGGACCCAGTACTTC. Its protein is CSASFQVRTQYF.

The rearrangement joins TRBV20-1 to TRBJ1-6, with 10 bases fitting TRBD1. Germline CDR1 and CDR2: DFQATT and SNEGSKA (reference sequence). J gave up 10 bases and V 6 bases, and 6 bases lay outside the gene matches. CDR3 size: 13 residues. The CDR3 DNA follows: TGCAGTGCGCCCGGGACAGGGGTATCACCCCTCCACTTT. It codes for CSAPGTGVSPLHF.